This TCR beta chain came from a study of immune cell composition in non-small cell lung cancer. General study findings and limits: Dominant in vivo tumour-associated clones were not shown to share tumour-reactive sequences. Top 10 clone scores and clonality were higher in squamous than adenocarcinoma.

Repertoires were generated with immunoSEQ multiplex PCR, while TCRdb's copy carries only in-frame clones and drops some. The sample carries around 2,400 clones, approximately 81% recorded once. As concerns this clone: Its antigen is still unknown.

This CDR3 region has 11 residues. Germline-derived CDR1 and CDR2 are DFQATT and SNEGSKA (reference sequence). Trimming pared 3 bases from V and 5 bases from J, leaving 8 bases between. Genomic DNA came from frozen unsorted single-cell suspensions. The receptor comes from a human donor with non-small cell lung cancer. V usage is TRBV20-1 and J usage is TRBJ2-7; D may be TRBD1 (6 bases). Input material: lung tumor tissue. The CDR3 here is CSASNRDEQYF. CDR3 coding DNA: TGCAGTGCTAGCAACAGGGACGAGCAGTACTTC.